The T cell receptor beta chain under discussion was sequenced for a study of multiple sclerosis patients with progressive multifocal leukoencephalopathy. The CDR3 is 14 residues long. Germline assignment: CDR1 MNHEY and CDR2 SVGAGI. Trimming took 10 bases from V and 5 from J, leaving 18 bases between them. The data were produced by immunoSEQ multiplex PCR, yet TCRdb's version contains in-frame clones alone and is incomplete. Among about 31,000 clones, approximately 90% were seen once, and the ten largest hold less than 6.5%. The time point here: time of PML onset. Natalizumab-treated patients developed PML between about 16 and 60 months into natalizumab therapy. Every listed patient previously received interferon beta; all PML patients were women. Study-level findings and limits: Whether JC virus or general immunocompromise explains the findings remained unclear. TRBV and TRBJ usage showed no common pattern when PML developed.

This clone has a handful of counts. Its target is unknown. V is TRBV6-5 and J is TRBJ1-5, with a tentative D call TRBD1 (6 bases). This receptor was identified in a woman in her thirties or forties with progressive multifocal leukoencephalopathy. This specimen was PBMCs, taken from a patient treated with natalizumab. The CDR3 reads CATRGWGPHQPQHF. The DNA for the CDR3 is TGTGCCACCCGGGGGTGGGGGCCTCATCAGCCCCAGCATTTT.